These T cell receptor beta chains were read from a single sample in a study of blood T cell repertoires in COVID-19. Data came from immunoSEQ multiplex PCR; TCRdb stores just in-frame clones and leaves some out. The sample includes about 160,000 clones, 80% to 90% of them seen just once. Sequenced material: peripheral blood. These receptors all come from a young man with COVID-19, enrolled during active disease. CDR3s include the opening cysteine and the closing phenylalanine or tryptophan. The order of the fields is clone size, D gene, J gene, V gene, CDR3 DNA, CDR3 protein. The D gene is left open where the match is weak. Only some rows state a clone size, as once, few, many or a class for expanded clones.

>-|-|TRBJ2-5|TRBV9
TGTGCCAGCAGCGCGGGGTCCGCCCATGAGACCCAGTACTTC
CASSAGSAHETQYF
>-|-|TRBJ2-7|TRBV7-9
TGTGCCAGCAGCTTAGTTGAACAGGGTGACAACGAGCAGTACTTC
CASSLVEQGDNEQYF
>-|-|TRBJ1-6|TRBV7-8
TGTGCCAGCAGCTTAGGTTATGATAATTCACCCCTCCACTTT
CASSLGYDNSPLHF
>once|-|TRBJ2-6|TRBV25-1
TGTGCCAGCAGTGAAGGACAAGGCTCTGGGGCCAACGTCCTGACTTTC
CASSEGQGSGANVLTF
>-|-|TRBJ2-3|TRBV13
TGTGCCAGCAGCTCCTCAACTAGTGAGAGCACAGATACGCAGTATTTT
CASSSSTSESTDTQYF
>-|-|TRBJ2-4|TRBV7-8
TGTGCCAGCAGCTTACGAGGTCACATTCAGTACTTC
CASSLRGHIQYF
>-|TRBD2|TRBJ2-1|TRBV11-1
TGTGCCAGCTGTAGCGGGAGTCACAATGAGCAGTTCTTC
CASCSGSHNEQFF
>-|TRBD1|TRBJ1-6|TRBV18
TGTGCCAGCTCGCTCCGGGACAGGGGGCTCCGGAACTATAATTCACCCCTCCACTTT
CASSLRDRGLRNYNSPLHF
>-|TRBD1|TRBJ2-1|TRBV18
TGTGCCAGCTCACCCTCAGGGGGCGATGAGCAGTTCTTC
CASSPSGGDEQFF
>-|-|TRBJ1-2|TRBV18
TGTGCCAGCTCACCGGAGGCAGGGAGGCACTATGGCTACACCTTC
CASSPEAGRHYGYTF
>-|-|TRBJ2-1|TRBV7-2
TGTGCCAGCAGCTTAGCTAGATTTGAGCAGTTCTTC
CASSLARFEQFF
>-|-|TRBJ2-7|TRBV6-5
TGTGCCAGCAGCGAGGTGAGCGAGCAGTACTTC
CASSEVSEQYF
>-|TRBD2|TRBJ2-2|TRBV7-8
TGTGCCAGCAGCCTTCGACGGACCCCTTTCGGACTAGCGGGCAATCCCCTAAACACCGGGGAGCTGTTTTTT
CASSLRRTPFGLAGNPLNTGELFF
>many|TRBD1|TRBJ1-1|TRBV7-9
TGTGCCAGCAGCTTATTAGCAGGGGGCACTGAAGCTTTCTTT
CASSLLAGGTEAFF
>-|TRBD1|TRBJ2-1|TRBV4-1
TGCGCCAGCAGAATTCCGGGACAGGGCAGCAATGAGCAGTTCTTC
CASRIPGQGSNEQFF
>-|-|TRBJ1-2|TRBV5-1
TGCGCCAGCAGCGGGCAAAACTATGGCTACACCTTC
CASSGQNYGYTF
>-|-|TRBJ2-3|TRBV6-6
TGTGCCAGCCCCGTTACGCAGTATTTT
CASPVTQYF
>-|TRBD2|TRBJ2-7|TRBV15
TGTGCCACCAGCAGAGATGCGACTAGCGGGAACTCCTACGAGCAGTACTTC
CATSRDATSGNSYEQYF
>-|-|TRBJ2-2|TRBV5-5
TGTGCCAGCAGCTACTCCGGGGCGAACACCGGGGAGCTGTTTTTT
CASSYSGANTGELFF
>-|TRBD2|TRBJ2-3|TRBV28
TGTGCCAGCAGTTCGGGACTAGCGGGAGCAGATACGCAGTATTTT
CASSSGLAGADTQYF
>once|TRBD2|TRBJ2-5|TRBV19
TGTGCCAGTAGTATGGGGTGGCTAGCGGGAGTTCGGGAGACCCAGTACTTC
CASSMGWLAGVRETQYF
>few|-|TRBJ2-7|TRBV9
TGTGCCAGCAGCGTAAGCCCTGGCGGCCATACCTCCGACGAGCAGTACTTC
CASSVSPGGHTSDEQYF
>-|-|TRBJ2-1|TRBV9
TGTGCCAGCAGCGTCTCAGGGGTGCTGGGCGATGAGCAGTTCTTC
CASSVSGVLGDEQFF
>once|TRBD1|TRBJ2-3|TRBV16
TGTGCCAGCAGCCGCCGGGACAGGGGTCGTACTAGCACAGATACGCAGTATTTT
CASSRRDRGRTSTDTQYF
>-|-|TRBJ2-3|TRBV24-1
TGTGCCACCCACTCGACGGAGACAGATACGCAGTATTTT
CATHSTETDTQYF
>-|-|TRBJ2-2|TRBV19
TGTGCCAGTAGTGGGACTGCGGGAACCGGGGAGCTGTTTTTT
CASSGTAGTGELFF
>-|TRBD2|TRBJ2-2|TRBV5-1
TGCGCCAGCAGCTTGGAAGGTAGCGGGAGGCCGAACACCGGGGAGCTGTTTTTT
CASSLEGSGRPNTGELFF
>-|-|TRBJ1-1|TRBV4-1
TGCGCCAGCAGCCTCCTCGGTGGGGCAGGGACTGAAGCTTTCTTT
CASSLLGGAGTEAFF
>-|TRBD1|TRBJ1-2|TRBV9
TGTGCCAGCAGCGGGGGACAGGGTAGAGGTATGGGCTACACCTTC
CASSGGQGRGMGYTF
>-|-|TRBJ2-1|TRBV19
TGTGCCAGTAGTACCGAGGGACTGAGCTCCTACAATGAGCAGTTCTTC
CASSTEGLSSYNEQFF
>-|TRBD1|TRBJ1-2|TRBV6-1
TGTGCCAGCAGTGAATCGGAGTTTGGGACAGACCTTCTCTGGTATGGCTACACCTTC
CASSESEFGTDLLWYGYTF
>once|TRBD2|TRBJ2-7|TRBV5-1
TGCGCCAGCAGCCCTAGCGGGAGCGAGCAGTACTTC
CASSPSGSEQYF
>many|-|TRBJ2-7|TRBV6-2/TRBV6-3
TGTGCCAGCAGTTTCCAAGACACCTACGAGCAGTACTTC
CASSFQDTYEQYF
>-|-|TRBJ2-7|TRBV27
TGTGCCAGCAGTTTATACCAGGGTCTCTCCTACGAGCAGTACTTC
CASSLYQGLSYEQYF
>-|TRBD1|TRBJ1-2|TRBV15
TGTGCCACCAGCAGAGATGGGGCCGGGACAGGGGAGGGCTATGGCTACACCTTC
CATSRDGAGTGEGYGYTF
>-|TRBD2|TRBJ2-7|TRBV30
TGTGCCTGGAGGACCAGCGGGACCTACGAGCAGTACTTC
CAWRTSGTYEQYF
>-|TRBD1|TRBJ1-6|TRBV2
TGTGCCAGCAGTACACTCAAGGGCACAGGGGTTAGTAATTCACCCCTCCACTTT
CASSTLKGTGVSNSPLHF
>-|-|TRBJ2-1|TRBV27
TGTGCCGCCGCCCAGGGGAATGAGCAGTTCTTC
CAAAQGNEQFF
>-|-|TRBJ2-2|TRBV18
TGTGCCAGCTCACCACGACGGGACAGGGAAGGACTAGCGGAGGTGGGCACCGGGGAGCTGTTTTTT
CASSPRRDREGLAEVGTGELFF
>few|-|TRBJ1-3|TRBV3-1/TRBV3-2
TGTGCCAGCAGCCAAGGTAGTGAGAGAAACACCATATATTTT
CASSQGSERNTIYF
>-|-|TRBJ2-5|TRBV6-5
TGTGCCAGCAGTTACTCGCCCAGGGTGGAGACCCAGTACTTC
CASSYSPRVETQYF
>-|-|TRBJ1-3|TRBV10-3
TGTGCCATCAGGACATTTCCACAGGGAACTGGAAACACCATATATTTT
CAIRTFPQGTGNTIYF
>few|TRBD1|TRBJ1-1|TRBV28
TGTGCCAGCAGTTGGATGGACAGGGGGGAAATGAACACTGAAGCTTTCTTT
CASSWMDRGEMNTEAFF
>-|TRBD1|TRBJ1-1|TRBV9
TGTGCCAGCAGCCAGGGGGCGATGAACACTGAAGCTTTCTTT
CASSQGAMNTEAFF
>-|-|TRBJ2-2|TRBV11-1
TGTGCCAGCAGCCCGCTAATGCGGAGGGCCACCGGGGAGCTGTTTTTT
CASSPLMRRATGELFF
>-|TRBD2|TRBJ2-5|TRBV7-9
TGTGCCAGCAGCGGACTAGCGGGTGCCGAAGAGACCCAGTACTTC
CASSGLAGAEETQYF